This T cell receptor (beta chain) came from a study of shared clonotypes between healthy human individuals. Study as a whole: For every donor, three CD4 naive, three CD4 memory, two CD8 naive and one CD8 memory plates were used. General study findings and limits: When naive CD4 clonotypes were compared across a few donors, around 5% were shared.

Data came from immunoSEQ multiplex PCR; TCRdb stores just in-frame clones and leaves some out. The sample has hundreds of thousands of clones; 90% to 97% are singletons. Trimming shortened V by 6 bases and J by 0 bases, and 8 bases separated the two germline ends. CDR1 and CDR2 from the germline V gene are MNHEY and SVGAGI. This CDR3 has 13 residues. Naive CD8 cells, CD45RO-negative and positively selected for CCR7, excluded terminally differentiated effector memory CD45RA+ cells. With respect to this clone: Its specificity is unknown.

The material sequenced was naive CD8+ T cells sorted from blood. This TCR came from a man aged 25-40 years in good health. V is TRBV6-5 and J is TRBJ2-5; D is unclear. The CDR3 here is CASSKMYQETQYF. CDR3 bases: TGTGCCAGCAGCAAGATGTACCAAGAGACCCAGTACTTC.